The 29 T cell receptor beta chains listed next were all sequenced from one sample in a study of OX40 agonist ivuxolimab in advanced cancers. Generated by immunoSEQ multiplex PCR, the TCRdb table keeps only in-frame clones and is missing some. The sample shows about 98,000 clones, around 92% of them seen only once. The material sequenced was CD4+ or CD8+ T cells sorted from blood, taken in a trial of the OX40 agonist ivuxolimab. The source is an adult with an advanced solid tumor such as melanoma, head and neck, liver or kidney cancer.

The chain joins TRBV7-2 to TRBJ2-7; 12 bases map to TRBD2. This CDR3 contains 17 residues. Germline V lookup: CDR1 SGHTA, CDR2 FQGNSA. The junction had 12 bases not matched to a gene; V was cut back by 6 bases and J by 3 bases. CDR3 sequence reads: CASRPLAGGPQCYEQYV. The CDR3 bases are TGTGCCAGCAGACCCCTAGCGGGAGGGCCCCAGTGCTACGAGCAGTACGTC.

This chain joins TRBV6-6 and TRBJ1-2, with D perhaps TRBD1 (6 bases). The CDR3 spans 11 residues. V was shortened by 10 bases and J by 8 bases, with 14 bases between the two germline ends. Germline V gene lookup returns CDR1 MNHNY and CDR2 SVGAGI (reference sequence). CDR3 nucleotide sequence: TGTGCCACTAACAGGGTCAGCGGCTACACCTTC. It codes for CATNRVSGYTF.

The chain employs TRBV28 and TRBJ1-5; weak D call: TRBD1 (6 bases). Trimming pared 6 bases from V and 2 bases from J, leaving 17 bases between. The CDR3 extends over 16 amino acids. From germline, CDR1 is MDHEN and CDR2 SYDVKM. This CDR3 is CASSPPGAGRNQPQHF. The CDR3 DNA follows: TGTGCCAGCAGCCCCCCAGGGGCTGGGCGCAATCAGCCCCAGCATTTT.

CDR3 DNA: TGTGCCAGCAGTTACCCGACTAGCACAGATACGCAGTATTTT. Translation gives CASSYPTSTDTQYF. This rearrangement joins TRBV6-5 to TRBJ2-3; D ambiguous. The CDR3 covers 14 residues. V lost 2 bases and J lost 0, with 6 bases in between. Germline loops: CDR1 MNHEY, CDR2 SVGAGI.

The genes are TRBV6-5 and TRBJ2-7; D perhaps matches TRBD1 (5 bases). Germline V gives CDR1 MNHEY, CDR2 SVGAGI. V dropped 3 bases and J dropped 5 bases, with 11 bases sitting between them. The CDR3 consists of 13 residues. The CDR3 nucleotides read TGTGCCAGCAGTTATCGCCAGGGTAACGAGCAGTACGTC. Protein product: CASSYRQGNEQYV.

The CDR3 bases are TGTGCCTGGGGGGGAGCCAACACTGAAGCTTTCTTT. Its protein product is CAWGGANTEAFF. This chain uses TRBV30 with TRBJ1-1, with a weak D call TRBD1 (5 bases). V was trimmed by 5 bases and J by 2 bases, leaving 9 bases between them. The germline CDR1 and CDR2 sequences are GTSNPN and SVGIG (reference sequence). The CDR3 covers 12 residues.

The gene calls are TRBV11-3 and TRBJ2-3, with a possible D match to TRBD2 (5 bases). Germline CDR1 and CDR2: SGHNT and YENEEA. CDR3 length equals 15 residues. V shed 1 base and J shed 1 base, with 9 bases lying between them. CDR3 sequence (DNA): TGTGCCAGCAGCTTAGGAAAGGAGGGCACAGATACGCAGTATTTT. Residues: CASSLGKEGTDTQYF.

This sequence joins TRBV29-1 and TRBJ1-3; D perhaps matches TRBD1 (6 bases). CDR3 length: 13 residues. The germline gives CDR1 SQVTM, CDR2 ANQGSEA. Deletions cut 6 bases from V and 0 bases from J, with 9 bases between. DNA of the CDR3: TGCAGCGTCAAGACAGGCTCTGGAAACACCATATATTTT. Amino acid sequence: CSVKTGSGNTIYF. Combining the CDR3 with reference TRBV29-1 and TRBJ1-3 gives the whole variable domain SAVISQKPSRDICQRGTSLTIQCQVDSQVTMMFWYRQQPGQSLTLIATANQGSEATYESGFVIDKFPISRPNLTFSTLTVSNMSPEDSSIYLCSVKTGSGNTIYFGEGSWLTVV.

The chain couples TRBV19 to TRBJ2-7; D is ambiguous. The CDR3 extends over 13 amino acids. Trimming took off 2 bases at V and 2 bases at J, with 7 bases between the two ends. Germline values: CDR1 LNHDA, CDR2 SQIVND (reference sequence). As DNA, the CDR3 is TGTGCCAGTAGTATAACATCCGCCTACGAGCAGTACTTC. Translation gives CASSITSAYEQYF.

The CDR3 here is CASSLVGAGNTIYF. The CDR3 DNA sequence: TGTGCCAGCAGCTTAGTGGGGGCAGGAAACACCATATATTTT. This sequence joins TRBV7-2 and TRBJ1-3; possibly TRBD1 for D (6 bases). V dropped 1 base and J dropped 4 bases, with 8 bases sitting between them. Per germline, CDR1 SGHTA and CDR2 FQGNSA. CDR3 length: 14 residues.

V gene TRBV10-3 combines with J gene TRBJ2-7, with D unresolved. The CDR3 is made up of 11 amino acids. V was clipped by 6 bases and J by 3 bases, with 6 bases between them. Germline CDR1 is ENHRY and CDR2 is SYGVKD. CDR3 nucleotides: TGTGCCATCAGGACCAACTACGAGCAGTACTTC. Translating it yields CAIRTNYEQYF.

As for this clone: At one boundary the junction diverges from the germline segment, which might be a read error. The chain recombines TRBV4-1 with TRBJ1-2; TRBD1 matches at 9 bases. The CDR3 is made up of 17 amino acids. Looked up from germline, CDR1 is MGHRA and CDR2 is YSYEKL. The CDR3 loop reads CASSRTTGQGVTYDYTF. DNA of the CDR3: TGCGCCAGCAGCCGCACGACGGGACAGGGAGTTACCTATGACTACACCTTC.

The chain employs TRBV29-1 and TRBJ1-4, with D perhaps TRBD1 (6 bases). The V gene lost 4 bases and the J gene lost 7 bases, with 13 bases spanning the gap. The CDR3 extends over 13 amino acids. Germline V gives CDR1 SQVTM, CDR2 ANQGSEA. The CDR3 region has the DNA TGCAGCGTTGGCAGGGGCTGGGGTGAAAAACTGTTTTTT. Its translation: CSVGRGWGEKLFF. Together with reference TRBV29-1 and TRBJ1-4, the CDR3 gives the full variable domain: SAVISQKPSRDICQRGTSLTIQCQVDSQVTMMFWYRQQPGQSLTLIATANQGSEATYESGFVIDKFPISRPNLTFSTLTVSNMSPEDSSIYLCSVGRGWGEKLFFGSGTQLSVL.

The chain joins TRBV7-3 to TRBJ1-1, with D uncertain. The CDR3 covers 13 residues. V lost 3 bases and J 3 bases, leaving 8 bases between the germline ends. Germline CDR1 reads SGHTA; CDR2 reads FQGTGA. The DNA for the CDR3 is TGTGCCAGCAGCTTCTTGGGGTACACTGAAGCTTTCTTT. It yields the protein CASSFLGYTEAFF.

The chain recombines TRBV5-1 with TRBJ2-1; D gene uncertain. The germline V gene encodes CDR1 SGHRS and CDR2 YFSETQ. CDR3 length equals 11 residues. V lost 4 bases, J lost 9 bases, and 8 bases lay in between. The CDR3 region is CASSDAREQFF. DNA of the CDR3: TGCGCCAGCAGCGACGCCCGTGAGCAGTTCTTC.

The chain joins TRBV28 to TRBJ1-6; 7 bases agree with TRBD1. Germline V gene lookup returns CDR1 MDHEN and CDR2 SYDVKM. This CDR3 has 15 residues. The V and J ends lost 3 bases and 9 bases, in that order; junction bases with no gene match: 8. This CDR3 is CASSFLRSGGSPLHF. The CDR3 nucleotides are TGTGCCAGCAGTTTCTTAAGGTCAGGGGGTTCACCCCTCCACTTT.

This clone was detected a few times. The chain uses TRBV6-5 and TRBJ1-1; D remains unclear. CDR3 length: 9 amino acids. Trimming shortened V by 10 bases and J by 5 bases, and 5 bases separated the two germline ends. CDR1 and CDR2 (germline): MNHEY, SVGAGI. The CDR3 DNA is TGTGCCACCCGGACTGAAGCTTTCTTT. Its translation: CATRTEAFF.

The V and J genes are TRBV25-1 and TRBJ1-3, with a possible D match to TRBD1 (5 bases). This CDR3 has 15 residues. CDR1 and CDR2 from the germline V gene are MGHDK and SYGVNS. V lost 6 bases and J 2 bases, leaving 14 bases between the germline ends. Here the CDR3 DNA reads TGTGCCAGCAGCGAGCCCGGGGCCCCTGGAAACACCATATATTTT. Its protein product is CASSEPGAPGNTIYF.

The chain combines TRBV20-1 with TRBJ1-1; D not certain. This CDR3 is built from 11 residues. Germline V gene sequence: CDR1 DFQATT, CDR2 SNEGSKA (reference sequence). V was trimmed by 3 bases and J by 11 bases, leaving 13 bases between them. CDR3 amino acids: CSARHSLGAFF. In nucleotides, the CDR3 is TGCAGTGCTAGGCATTCCCTGGGGGCTTTCTTT.

The chain employs TRBV18 and TRBJ1-2; the match to TRBD1 covers 10 bases. The V gene end was trimmed by 2 bases and the J gene end by 5 bases; junction bases not matched to a gene: 5. Germline CDR1 and CDR2: KGHSH and LQKENI. The CDR3 length is 15 residues. This chain's CDR3 is CASSPGTGAGYGYTF. The DNA of the CDR3 is TGTGCCAGCTCACCAGGGACAGGGGCGGGGTATGGCTACACCTTC.

V is TRBV4-1 and J is TRBJ1-5, with D perhaps matching TRBD1 (5 bases). Germline V gene lookup returns CDR1 MGHRA and CDR2 YSYEKL. The CDR3 loop spans 14 amino acids. Deletions cut 0 bases from V and 7 bases from J, with 10 bases between. The DNA of the CDR3 is TGCGCCAGCAGCCAAGAAGCGGGGGGGCAGCCCCAGCATTTT. Translated, it gives CASSQEAGGQPQHF.

This rearrangement joins TRBV9 to TRBJ2-1; 7 bases line up with TRBD2. The CDR3 has 16 residues. Germline CDR1 and CDR2: SGDLS and YYNGEE. J lost 7 bases, V lost 0 bases, and 10 bases had no gene match. In DNA, the CDR3 is TGTGCCAGCAGCGTAGCTTCTGGCGGGAGTATGAATGAGCAGTTCTTC. Protein product: CASSVASGGSMNEQFF.

Here the CDR3 reads CASSYGLAGVGEQFF. The CDR3 DNA follows: TGTGCCAGCAGTTACGGGCTAGCGGGAGTGGGCGAGCAGTTCTTC. The genes are TRBV6-6 and TRBJ2-1; 10 bases align to TRBD2. The V and J ends lost 2 bases and 10 bases, in that order; junction bases with no gene match: 8. Germline CDR1 MNHNY, CDR2 SVGAGI (reference sequence). CDR3 length: 15 residues.

This chain links TRBV29-1 with TRBJ2-1; no clear D. This CDR3 contains 14 residues. Germline values: CDR1 SQVTM, CDR2 ANQGSEA. V was trimmed by 4 bases and J by 0 bases, leaving 10 bases between them. Here the CDR3 DNA reads TGCAGCGTTGCGTTCGCAGTCTCCTACAATGAGCAGTTCTTC. It translates to CSVAFAVSYNEQFF.

The chain combines TRBV9 with TRBJ2-1, with D possibly matching TRBD1 (6 bases). The germline V gene encodes CDR1 SGDLS and CDR2 YYNGEE. V was clipped by 0 bases and J by 3 bases, with 10 bases between them. The CDR3 has 15 amino acids. This CDR3 is CASSVAGHGYNEQFF. CDR3 bases: TGTGCCAGCAGCGTAGCGGGACATGGCTACAATGAGCAGTTCTTC. Variable domain in full (rest from reference TRBV9 and TRBJ2-1): DSGVTQTPKHLITATGQRVTLRCSPRSGDLSVYWYQQSLDQGLQFLIQYYNGEERAKGNILERFSAQQFPDLHSELNLSSLELGDSALYFCASSVAGHGYNEQFFGPGTRLTVL.

This clone was seen only once. V gene TRBV11-2 combines with J gene TRBJ2-1; possibly TRBD1 for D (6 bases). This CDR3 is built from 13 residues. V was pared by 5 bases and J by 6 bases, with 11 bases between. Germline CDR1 and CDR2: SGHAT and FQNNGV. Here the CDR3 DNA reads TGTGCCAGCAGCCTACAGGGCCCCAATGAGCAGTTCTTC. Translation: CASSLQGPNEQFF.

V and J are TRBV6-1 and TRBJ2-1, with 9 bases lining up with TRBD2. Germline CDR1 and CDR2: MNHNS and SASEGT. This CDR3 contains 15 residues. V was pared by 5 bases and J by 9 bases, with 11 bases of the junction left unmatched. The DNA for the CDR3 is TGTGCCAGCAGTCGATTAGCGGGAGCCGGGAGTGAGCAGTTCTTC. Protein product: CASSRLAGAGSEQFF.

J is TRBJ1-4 and V is TRBV4-3; D gene unclear. This CDR3 comprises 14 residues. From germline, CDR1 is LGHNA and CDR2 YSLEER. With 4 bases removed from V and 1 base from J, the gap between germline ends came to 7 bases. The CDR3 region is CASSRGGTNEKLFF. The CDR3 DNA reads as TGCGCCAGCAGCCGCGGAGGAACTAATGAAAAACTGTTTTTT.

This chain links TRBV5-4 with TRBJ2-5; D not resolved. The V end was cut by 3 bases, the J end by 2 bases, with 14 bases between. The CDR3 spans 15 residues. Germline V CDR1 and CDR2: SGHNT, YYREEE (reference sequence). In DNA form, the CDR3 reads TGTGCCAGCAGCTCCCCCTCCGCCAATCAAGAGACCCAGTACTTC. It encodes CASSSPSANQETQYF.